This entry concerns a single T cell receptor beta chain. No antigen is known for it. The CDR3 is made up of 14 amino acids. The V and J ends lost 3 bases and 1 base respectively, with 10 bases between them. CDR1 and CDR2 from the germline V gene are KGHSH and LQKENI. Amplification from RNA transcripts yielded the TCR beta CDR3 regions. First-round RT-PCR employed HTBI primers, with a second-round multiplex PCR after it. TCRdb recomputed calls from the multiplex PCR reads with MiXCR, one row per CDR3 protein. Here the sample spans 1 million to 1.3 million distinct CDR3 sequences, 35% to 40% being singletons. The sample originates from a study of Graves' ophthalmopathy and Graves' hyperthyroidism. Study-wide findings and caveats: Among expanded thyroid clonotypes above 0.001 frequency, most also occurred in blood. At 65% to 71% sensitivity and over 72% specificity, the model predicted progression of the ophthalmopathy.

Patients were left out if they had other autoimmune diseases, uncontrolled infections, pregnancy or lactation. The genes are TRBV18 and TRBJ2-7; the D is unclear. The receptor's source is an adult man with Graves' hyperthyroidism. The source material was peripheral blood or thyroid tissue (not recorded which). CDR3: CASSPTAFSYEQYF. In DNA form, the CDR3 reads TGTGCCAGCTCACCTACAGCCTTTTCCTACGAGCAGTACTTC.